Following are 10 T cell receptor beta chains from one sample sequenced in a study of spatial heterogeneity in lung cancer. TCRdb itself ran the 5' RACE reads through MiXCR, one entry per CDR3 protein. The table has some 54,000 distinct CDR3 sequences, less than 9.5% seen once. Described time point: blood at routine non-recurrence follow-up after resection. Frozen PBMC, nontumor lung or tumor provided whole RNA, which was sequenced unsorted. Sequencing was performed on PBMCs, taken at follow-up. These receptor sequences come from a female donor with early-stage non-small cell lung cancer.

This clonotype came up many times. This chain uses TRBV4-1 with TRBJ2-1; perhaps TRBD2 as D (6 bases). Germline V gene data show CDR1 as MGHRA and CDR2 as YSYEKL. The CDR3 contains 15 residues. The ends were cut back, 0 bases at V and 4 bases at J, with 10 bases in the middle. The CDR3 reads CASSQDGGPYNEQFF. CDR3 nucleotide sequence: TGCGCCAGCAGCCAAGACGGGGGACCATACAATGAGCAGTTCTTC.

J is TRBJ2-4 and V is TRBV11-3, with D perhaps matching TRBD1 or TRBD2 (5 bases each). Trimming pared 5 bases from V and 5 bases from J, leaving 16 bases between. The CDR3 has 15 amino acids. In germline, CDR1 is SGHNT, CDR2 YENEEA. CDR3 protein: CASSLCLLGENIQYF. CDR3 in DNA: TGTGCCAGCAGCCTCTGCCTGTTGGGGGAAAACATTCAGTACTTC.

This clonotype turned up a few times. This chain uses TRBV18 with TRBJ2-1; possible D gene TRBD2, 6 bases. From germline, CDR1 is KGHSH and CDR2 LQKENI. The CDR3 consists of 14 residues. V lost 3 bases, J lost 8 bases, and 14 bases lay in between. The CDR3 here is CASSPSSGEDEQFF. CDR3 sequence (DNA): TGTGCCAGCTCACCGTCATCGGGGGAGGATGAGCAGTTCTTC.

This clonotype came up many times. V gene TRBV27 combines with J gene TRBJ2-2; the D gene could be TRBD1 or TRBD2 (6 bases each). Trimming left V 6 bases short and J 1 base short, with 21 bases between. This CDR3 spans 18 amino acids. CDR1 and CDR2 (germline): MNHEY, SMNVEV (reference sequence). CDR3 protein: CASSGRIQGGMNTGELFF. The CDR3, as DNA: TGTGCCAGCAGCGGGAGAATTCAAGGGGGGATGAACACCGGGGAGCTGTTTTTT.

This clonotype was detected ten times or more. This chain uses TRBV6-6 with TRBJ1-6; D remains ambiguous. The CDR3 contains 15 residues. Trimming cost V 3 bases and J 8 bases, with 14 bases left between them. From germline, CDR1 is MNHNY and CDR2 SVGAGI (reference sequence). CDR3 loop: CASSYRLRVYSPLHF. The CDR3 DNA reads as TGTGCCAGCAGTTATCGGTTGCGAGTATATTCACCCCTCCACTTT.

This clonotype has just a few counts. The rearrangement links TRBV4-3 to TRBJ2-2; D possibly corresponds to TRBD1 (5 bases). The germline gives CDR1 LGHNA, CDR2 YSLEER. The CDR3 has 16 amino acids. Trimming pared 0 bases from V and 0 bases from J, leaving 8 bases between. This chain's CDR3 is CASSQDGAANTGELFF. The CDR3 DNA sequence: TGCGCCAGCAGCCAAGATGGGGCGGCGAACACCGGGGAGCTGTTTTTT.

The CDR3 bases are TGTGCTAGCCTCTTCGGGGACGAGGAGACCCAGTACTTC. Its translation: CASLFGDEETQYF. The chain is built from TRBV11-2 and TRBJ2-5; D may correspond to TRBD1 or TRBD2 (5 bases each). Germline assignment: CDR1 SGHAT and CDR2 FQNNGV. This CDR3 comprises 13 residues.

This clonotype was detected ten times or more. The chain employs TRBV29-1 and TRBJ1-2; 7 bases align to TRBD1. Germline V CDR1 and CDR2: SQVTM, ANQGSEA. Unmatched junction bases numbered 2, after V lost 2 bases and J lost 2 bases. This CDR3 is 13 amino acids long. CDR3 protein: CSVEKTGNYGYTF. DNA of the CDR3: TGCAGCGTTGAAAAGACAGGGAACTATGGCTACACCTTC. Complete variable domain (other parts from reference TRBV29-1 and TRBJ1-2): SAVISQKPSRDICQRGTSLTIQCQVDSQVTMMFWYRQQPGQSLTLIATANQGSEATYESGFVIDKFPISRPNLTFSTLTVSNMSPEDSSIYLCSVEKTGNYGYTFGSGTRLTVV.

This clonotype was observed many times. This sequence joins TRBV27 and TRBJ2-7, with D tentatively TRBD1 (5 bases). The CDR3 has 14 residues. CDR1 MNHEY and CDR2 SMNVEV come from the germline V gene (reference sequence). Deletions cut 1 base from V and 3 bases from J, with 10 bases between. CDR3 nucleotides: TGTGCCAGCAGTTTATTTGCAGGGAACTACGAGCAGTACTTC. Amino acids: CASSLFAGNYEQYF.

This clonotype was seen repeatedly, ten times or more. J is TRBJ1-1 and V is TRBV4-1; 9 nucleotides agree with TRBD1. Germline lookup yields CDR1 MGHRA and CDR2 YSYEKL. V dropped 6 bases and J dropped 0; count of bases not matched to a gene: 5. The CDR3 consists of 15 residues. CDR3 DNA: TGCGCCAGCAGTCCGGGACAGGGAATGAACACTGAAGCTTTCTTT. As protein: CASSPGQGMNTEAFF.